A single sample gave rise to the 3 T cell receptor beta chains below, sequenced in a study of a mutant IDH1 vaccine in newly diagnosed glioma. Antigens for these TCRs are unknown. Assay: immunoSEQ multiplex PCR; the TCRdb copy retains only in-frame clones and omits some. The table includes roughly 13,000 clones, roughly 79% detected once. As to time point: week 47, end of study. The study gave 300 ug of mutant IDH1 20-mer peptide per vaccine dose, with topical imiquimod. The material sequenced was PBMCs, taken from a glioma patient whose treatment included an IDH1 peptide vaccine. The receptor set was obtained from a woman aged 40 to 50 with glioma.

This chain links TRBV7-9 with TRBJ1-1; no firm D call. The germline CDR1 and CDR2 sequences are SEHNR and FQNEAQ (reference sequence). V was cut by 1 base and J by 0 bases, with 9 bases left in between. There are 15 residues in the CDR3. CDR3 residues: CASSLDPGMNTEAFF. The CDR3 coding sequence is TGTGCCAGCAGCTTAGACCCGGGGATGAACACTGAAGCTTTCTTT.

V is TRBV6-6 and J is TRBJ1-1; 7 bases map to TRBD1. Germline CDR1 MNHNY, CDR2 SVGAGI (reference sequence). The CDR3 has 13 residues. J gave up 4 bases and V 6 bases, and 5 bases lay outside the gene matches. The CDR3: CASRGGRGTEAFF. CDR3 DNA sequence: TGTGCCAGCAGAGGGGGCCGGGGCACTGAAGCTTTCTTT.

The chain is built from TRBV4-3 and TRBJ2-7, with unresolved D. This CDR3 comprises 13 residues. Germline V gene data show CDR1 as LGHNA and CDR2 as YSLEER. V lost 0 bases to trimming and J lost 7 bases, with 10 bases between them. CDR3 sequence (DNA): TGCGCCAGCAGCCAAGATCCCCATTGGGAGCAGTACTTC. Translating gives CASSQDPHWEQYF.